The sequence of this TCR beta chain was determined in a study of cytomegalovirus exposure and HLA in healthy donors. Findings and limits, study-wide: The authors excluded some V segments, including TRBV6-2 and TRBV6-3, as indistinguishable. The listing of approximately 160 TCR beta chains classed them as cytomegalovirus-associated.

Whereas donors were nominally healthy upon sampling, unrecorded immune exposures were probable. PCR amplification relied on 60 Vbeta primers (plus 13 Jbeta primers). Repertoires were generated with immunoSEQ multiplex PCR, while TCRdb's copy carries only in-frame clones and drops some. Of some 130,000 clones in the sample, roughly 71% were seen once. This CDR3 is 15 amino acids long. Trimming removed 5 bases from V and 9 bases from J; junction bases left unmatched: 8. In germline, CDR1 is SEHNR, CDR2 FQNEAQ (reference sequence). This clone appeared once. As yet, its antigen is unknown. The chain joins TRBV7-9 to TRBJ1-6, with TRBD1 matching 9 bases. Specimen: PBMCs. The receptor was isolated from a man aged 25-45 years in good health and CMV-seronegative. The DNA for the CDR3 is TGTGCCAGCAGCATGACAGGGGGAGGCAGTTCACCCCTCCACTTT. It encodes CASSMTGGGSSPLHF. The variable domain in full, with the rest retrieved from reference TRBV7-9 and TRBJ1-6, is DTGVSQNPRHKITKRGQNVTFRCDPISEHNRLYWYRQTLGQGPEFLTYFQNEAQLEKSRLLSDRFSAERPKGSFSTLEIQRTEQGDSAMYLCASSMTGGGSSPLHFGNGTRLTVT.